This TCR beta chain was recovered during a study of shared clonotypes between healthy human individuals. CD45RO-negative cells were positively selected for CCR7, leaving out terminally differentiated effector memory CD45RA+ cells. Germline V gene sequence: CDR1 SGHDT, CDR2 YYEEEE. This CDR3 has 14 amino acids. Germline trimming cut 4 bases from V and 7 bases from J; bases unmatched to any gene: 4. TCRdb keeps only in-frame clones here, not all; method: immunoSEQ multiplex PCR. Of 1.5 million to 2.5 million clones in the sample, approximately 94% were seen once. Sequencing used naive CD8+ T cells sorted from blood. The TCR was taken from a young man in good health. The rearrangement joins TRBV5-6 to TRBJ2-1, with 11 bases lining up with TRBD2. As DNA, the CDR3 is TGTGCCAGCAGCGTGGGACTAGCGGCAAATGAGCAGTTCTTC. This translates into CASSVGLAANEQFF. The whole variable domain, remainder taken from reference TRBV5-6 and TRBJ2-1, is DAGVTQSPTHLIKTRGQQVTLRCSPKSGHDTVSWYQQALGQGPQFIFQYYEEEERQRGNFPDRFSGHQFPNYSSELNVNALLLGDSALYLCASSVGLAANEQFFGPGTRLTVL.